Each of the 21 T cell receptor beta chains below was sequenced from the same sample in a study of OX40 agonist ivuxolimab in advanced cancers. Clones were read by immunoSEQ multiplex PCR, and TCRdb kept only the in-frame ones, dropping some. The table lists some 98,000 clones, approximately 83% of them singletons. The sample in question was CD4+ or CD8+ T cells sorted from blood, obtained in a trial of the OX40 agonist ivuxolimab. The receptors were sampled from an adult with an advanced solid tumor such as melanoma, head and neck, liver or kidney cancer.

This chain links TRBV19 with TRBJ1-2; 7 nucleotides align to TRBD1. The CDR3 is 13 residues long. V was clipped by 2 bases and J by 9 bases; unmatched bases: 6. The germline V gene has CDR1 LNHDA and CDR2 SQIVND (reference sequence). CDR3 in amino acids: CASSIKGGKRYTF. As DNA, the CDR3 is TGTGCCAGTAGTATAAAAGGGGGCAAACGCTACACCTTC.

CDR3 loop: CASGRAGGETDTQYF. Here the CDR3 DNA reads TGTGCCAGCGGCCGAGCGGGGGGGGAGACAGATACGCAGTATTTT. The V and J genes are TRBV2 and TRBJ2-3; 10 positions agree with TRBD2. After removal of 8 bases from V and 3 bases from J, the junction contained 8 bases not matched to a gene. CDR3 size: 15 residues. Germline V gives CDR1 SNHLY, CDR2 FYNNEI.

The rearrangement joins TRBV19 to TRBJ1-2; a weak D match, TRBD1 (6 bases). This CDR3 region has 14 residues. CDR1 and CDR2 from the germline V gene are LNHDA and SQIVND (reference sequence). Trimming took 5 bases from V and 5 from J, leaving 15 bases between them. This CDR3 reads CASSAGVLPYGYTF. The CDR3 DNA reads TGTGCCAGTAGTGCAGGGGTACTCCCATATGGCTACACCTTC.

The genes are TRBV18 and TRBJ2-5; a possible D gene is TRBD2 (6 bases). Germline loops: CDR1 KGHSH, CDR2 LQKENI. The V end lost 4 bases, the J end lost 5 bases, and 14 bases lay between the germline ends. CDR3 length: 14 amino acids. The CDR3 DNA is TGTGCCAGCTCACGTTTTTCGGGGGAGGAGACCCAGTACTTC. Its translation: CASSRFSGEETQYF.

The V call is TRBV27, the J call TRBJ2-1; TRBD2 agrees at 11 bases. J gave up 8 bases and V 3 bases, and 12 bases lay outside the gene matches. The length of the CDR3 is 17 residues. Germline V gene sequence: CDR1 MNHEY, CDR2 SMNVEV (reference sequence). DNA for the CDR3: TGTGCCAGCAGTTTCACCGTTAGCGGGAGGGGGGTAGATGAGCAGTTCTTC. Residues: CASSFTVSGRGVDEQFF.

The chain employs TRBV6-1 and TRBJ2-4; 8 bases are a match to TRBD1. With 0 bases clipped from V and 1 base from J, the junction kept 26 bases outside the gene matches. Germline V lookup: CDR1 MNHNS, CDR2 SASEGT. This CDR3 spans 24 amino acids. The CDR3 region is CASSEARGQGAGRGALKAKNIQYF. In nucleotides, the CDR3 is TGTGCCAGCAGTGAAGCGCGTGGGCAGGGGGCCGGGAGAGGAGCTCTGAAGGCCAAAAACATTCAGTACTTC.

The chain couples TRBV4-1 to TRBJ1-5; 8 bases fit TRBD1. The CDR3 consists of 18 residues. Germline V gives CDR1 MGHRA, CDR2 YSYEKL. Trimming cost V 0 bases and J 2 bases; bases outside gene matches: 9. CDR3 in DNA: TGCGCCAGCAGCCAAGAAGAAGGTCTGGACAGGGGCAATCAGCCCCAGCATTTT. It specifies CASSQEEGLDRGNQPQHF.

Written as DNA, the CDR3 is TGTGCCAGCAGCCCGGGGACAGGTTCTTCCTCCTACGAGCAGTACTTC. Translating it yields CASSPGTGSSSYEQYF. The rearrangement joins TRBV5-6 to TRBJ2-7; TRBD1 aligns across 8 bases. CDR1 SGHDT and CDR2 YYEEEE come from the germline V gene. The CDR3 runs 16 residues. The V segment lost 4 bases and the J segment 0 bases; nucleotides outside the gene matches: 9. Variable domain in full (rest from reference TRBV5-6 and TRBJ2-7): DAGVTQSPTHLIKTRGQQVTLRCSPKSGHDTVSWYQQALGQGPQFIFQYYEEEERQRGNFPDRFSGHQFPNYSSELNVNALLLGDSALYLCASSPGTGSSSYEQYFGPGTRLTVT.

V and J are TRBV6-5 and TRBJ2-5; a possible D gene is TRBD2 (6 bases). Germline V gene sequence: CDR1 MNHEY, CDR2 SVGAGI. The CDR3 sequence is 14 residues long. V lost 2 bases and J 14 bases, leaving 21 bases between the germline ends. The chain's CDR3 is CASSYRGLGTSPYF. CDR3 nucleotide sequence: TGTGCCAGCAGTTACAGGGGCCTAGGGACTTCCCCCTACTTC.

In its sample, this clone was seen a few times. The rearrangement links TRBV11-2 to TRBJ2-4; possible D gene TRBD1, 5 bases. The ends were cut back, 5 bases at V and 2 bases at J, with 16 bases in the middle. The germline V gene has CDR1 SGHAT and CDR2 FQNNGV. The CDR3 runs 16 residues. The DNA for the CDR3 is TGTGCCAGCAGCCTCTCCAGGGTCTCAACCAAAAACATTCAGTACTTC. Its protein product is CASSLSRVSTKNIQYF.

The table lists this clone with a few counts. The DNA of the CDR3 is TGCGCCAGCAGTCTCACCGGGACTAGTGGCACAGATACGCAGTATTTT. This encodes CASSLTGTSGTDTQYF. The V call is TRBV5-1, the J call TRBJ2-3; 8 positions match TRBD2. The germline gives CDR1 SGHRS, CDR2 YFSETQ. The CDR3 spans 16 residues. Losses at the gene ends were 5 bases for V and 1 base for J; bases not matched to a gene: 9.

V is TRBV6-5 and J is TRBJ2-7, with 11 positions matching TRBD2. Germline loops: CDR1 MNHEY, CDR2 SVGAGI. CDR3 size: 16 residues. V lost 0 bases and J lost 3; bases outside the gene matches: 4. CDR3 sequence: CASSYSILAGVYEQYF. DNA for the CDR3: TGTGCCAGCAGTTACTCGATACTAGCGGGAGTCTACGAGCAGTACTTC.

This clone was observed a handful of times. V is TRBV6-1 and J is TRBJ2-7; 9 nucleotides line up with TRBD2. V trimming: 4 bases; J trimming: 3 bases; junction bases outside the gene matches: 1. The germline V gene encodes CDR1 MNHNS and CDR2 SASEGT. The CDR3 has 13 amino acids. For the CDR3, the DNA is TGTGCCAGCAGTGGTAGCGGGAGCTACGAGCAGTACTTC. Amino acid sequence: CASSGSGSYEQYF.

V is TRBV7-9 and J is TRBJ2-7; the D gene could be TRBD1 or TRBD2 (5 bases each). Per the germline V gene, CDR1 is SEHNR and CDR2 is FQNEAQ (reference sequence). V was clipped by 5 bases and J by 6 bases, with 14 bases between them. This CDR3 is built from 13 residues. The CDR3 sequence is CASSPGPRGEQYF. In nucleotides, the CDR3 is TGTGCCAGCAGCCCGGGGCCACGCGGCGAGCAGTACTTC.

The chain links TRBV27 to TRBJ2-7; maybe TRBD1 (7 bases). The V gene lost 6 bases and the J gene lost 7 bases, with 16 bases spanning the gap. Per germline, CDR1 MNHEY and CDR2 SMNVEV (reference sequence). The CDR3 loop spans 13 amino acids. In nucleotides, the CDR3 is TGTGCCAGCAGGTCGACGACAGGGAGGGAGCAGTACTTC. Translation: CASRSTTGREQYF.

Notes on this clone: At the DNA level, this CDR3 is encoded by other sequences in the same sample as well. The chain combines TRBV7-2 with TRBJ2-5, with no clear D. This CDR3 has 13 amino acids. V was clipped by 1 base and J by 5 bases, with 8 bases between them. Germline-derived CDR1 and CDR2 are SGHTA and FQGNSA. The DNA for the CDR3 is TGTGCCAGCAGCTTAGGGGGTTGGGAGACCCAGTACTTC. As protein: CASSLGGWETQYF.

V and J are TRBV28 and TRBJ1-5, with D tentatively TRBD1 (6 bases). Trimming removed 5 bases from V and 5 bases from J, with 19 bases in between. CDR3 length: 16 amino acids. Germline V lookup: CDR1 MDHEN, CDR2 SYDVKM. The CDR3: CASSPADQGRYQPQHF. For the CDR3, the DNA is TGTGCCAGCAGTCCTGCTGACCAGGGGAGGTATCAGCCCCAGCATTTT.

The CDR3 DNA reads TGTGCCATCAGTGAGTCATGGGGTCAGGGGGCCTACGAGCAGTACTTC. It encodes CAISESWGQGAYEQYF. The chain carries TRBV10-3 and TRBJ2-7; 7 nucleotides agree with TRBD1. This CDR3 comprises 16 residues. CDR1 and CDR2 from the germline V gene are ENHRY and SYGVKD. Trimming took 0 bases from V and 2 from J; bases not matched to a gene: 7.

This chain uses TRBV4-1 with TRBJ2-5; D ambiguous. The CDR3 spans 12 residues. From germline, CDR1 is MGHRA and CDR2 YSYEKL. V lost 1 base and J 7 bases, leaving 7 bases between the germline ends. In DNA form, the CDR3 reads TGCGCCAGCAGCCAAGCCAGAGGGACCCAGTACTTC. The encoded protein is CASSQARGTQYF.

The chain is built from TRBV6-5 and TRBJ2-5, with 8 bases lining up with TRBD1. Germline CDR1 reads MNHEY; CDR2 reads SVGAGI. The CDR3 totals 15 residues. The V segment lost 1 base and the J segment 3 bases; nucleotides outside the gene matches: 4. The CDR3 DNA sequence: TGTGCCAGCAGTTACTGGTGGACAGGGAAAGAGACCCAGTACTTC. This encodes CASSYWWTGKETQYF.

The V call is TRBV5-3, the J call TRBJ1-3; TRBD1 might be the D (6 bases). TRBV5-3 is noted as an ORF with a role that remains uncertain. This CDR3 is 17 amino acids long. Trimming shortened V by 4 bases and J by 3 bases, and 20 bases separated the two germline ends. The CDR3 nucleotides are TGTGCCAGAAGCAGGAGGGGGAGAACTGAGAGTGGAAACACCATATATTTT. Its protein product is CARSRRGRTESGNTIYF.